This T cell receptor (beta chain) originates from a study of OX40 agonist ivuxolimab in advanced cancers. This clone appeared once. The table came from immunoSEQ multiplex PCR; TCRdb's copy has only in-frame clones and leaves some out. The sample lists about 66,000 clones; 85% to 90% were seen once. V was clipped by 3 bases and J by 8 bases; unmatched bases: 16. Germline V CDR1 and CDR2: KGHSH, LQKENI. There are 17 residues in the CDR3. The receptor was derived from an adult with an advanced solid tumor such as melanoma, head and neck, liver or kidney cancer. V is TRBV18 and J is TRBJ1-2; TRBD1 matches at 9 bases. Sequences were derived from CD4+ or CD8+ T cells sorted from blood, sampled in a trial of the OX40 agonist ivuxolimab. The CDR3 sequence: CASSPETGGQGAKGYTF. The CDR3 region has the DNA TGTGCCAGCTCACCTGAAACGGGGGGACAGGGAGCAAAAGGCTACACCTTC.